The clone carrying this T cell receptor beta chain was observed many times. Its antigen is not identified. The CDR3 length is 13 residues. Trimming cost V 3 bases and J 0 bases, with 4 bases left between them. Germline assignment: CDR1 SGHRS and CDR2 YFSETQ. This sample is drawn from a study of spatial heterogeneity in lung cancer. Overall study findings and caveats: Resection blood, more than follow-up blood, showed ubiquitous expanded tumor TCRs.

A single record per CDR3 protein comes from TCRdb applying MiXCR to the 5' RACE reads. This sample has 20,000 or so distinct CDR3 sequences, with less than 3.5% found just once. Described time point: sample taken at primary tumor resection. The material was PBMCs, obtained at surgery. The chain employs TRBV5-1 and TRBJ2-1; D call uncertain. The receptor was derived from a female donor with early-stage non-small cell lung cancer. The CDR3 sequence is CASSSSSYNEQFF. The CDR3 DNA is TGCGCCAGCAGCTCATCCTCCTACAATGAGCAGTTCTTC.